This T cell receptor beta chain is drawn from a study of CXCR3-negative and CXCR3-positive naive CD8 T cells. Study-wide points: Hydrophobicity of TRB CDR3s was greater in CXCR3-positive naive cells than in CXCR3-negative naive cells.

The TRB libraries of cDNA were built by UMI-labeled 5' RACE. Reprocessing the 5' RACE reads, TCRdb reports a single entry for every CDR3 protein and omits DNA. Recorded for this sample: fewer than 90,000 distinct CDR3 sequences. The CDR3 loop spans 15 amino acids. Germline V gene sequence: CDR1 MNHEY, CDR2 SVGAGI. As concerns this clonotype: Its antigen is unidentified.

The chain uses TRBV6-5 and TRBJ2-1; TCRdb indicates TRBD2, and absent DNA this call remains unverified. The source is a human donor in good health. Some clones in this sample may be carry-over from other donors' samples. Sequenced sample: naive CXCR3+ CD8+ T cells from blood. As for subset: CD45RO-CCR7+CD27+CD95- naive CD8+ T cells expressing CXCR3 (TNR3+). CDR3 residues: CASSSGRPSYNEQFF.